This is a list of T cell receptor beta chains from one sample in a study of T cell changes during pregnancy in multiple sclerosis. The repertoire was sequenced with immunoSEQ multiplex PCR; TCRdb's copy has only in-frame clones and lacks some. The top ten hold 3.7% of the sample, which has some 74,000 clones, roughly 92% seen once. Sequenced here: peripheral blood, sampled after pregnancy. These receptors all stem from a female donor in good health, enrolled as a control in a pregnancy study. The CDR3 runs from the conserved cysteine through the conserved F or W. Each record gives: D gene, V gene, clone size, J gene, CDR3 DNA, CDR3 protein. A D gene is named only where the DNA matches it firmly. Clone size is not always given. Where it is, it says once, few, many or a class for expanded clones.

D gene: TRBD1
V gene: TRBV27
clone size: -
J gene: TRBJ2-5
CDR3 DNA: TGTGCCAGCAGCCTAACCAGGGGGCCCCAAGAGACCCAGTACTTC
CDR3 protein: CASSLTRGPQETQYF

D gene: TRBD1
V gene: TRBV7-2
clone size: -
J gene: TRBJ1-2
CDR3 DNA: TGTGCCAGCAGCTGGAGCCGGGACAGTTCATATGGCTACACCTTC
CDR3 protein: CASSWSRDSSYGYTF

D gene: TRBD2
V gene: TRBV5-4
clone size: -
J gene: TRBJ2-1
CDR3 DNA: TGTGCCAGCAGACCAGGGACTAGCGACTACAATGAGCAGTTCTTC
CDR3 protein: CASRPGTSDYNEQFF

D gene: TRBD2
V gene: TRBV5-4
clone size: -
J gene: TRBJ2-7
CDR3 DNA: TGTGCCAGCAGCTTGAGTTGGGCTAGCGGGACCTACGAGCAGTACTTC
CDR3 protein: CASSLSWASGTYEQYF

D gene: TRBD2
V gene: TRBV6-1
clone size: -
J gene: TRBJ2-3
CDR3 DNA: TGTGCCAGCAGCCCTAGCGGGGGGGGCTCAGATACGCAGTATTTT
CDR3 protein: CASSPSGGGSDTQYF

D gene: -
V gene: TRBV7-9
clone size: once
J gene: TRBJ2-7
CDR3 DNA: TGTGCCAGCAGTTATGGACAGAGCTCCTACGAGCAGTACTTC
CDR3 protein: CASSYGQSSYEQYF

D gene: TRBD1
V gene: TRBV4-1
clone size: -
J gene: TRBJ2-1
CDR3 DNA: TGCGCCAGCAGTGCTGCCGATGACAGGGTCTACAATGAGCAGTTCTTC
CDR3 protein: CASSAADDRVYNEQFF

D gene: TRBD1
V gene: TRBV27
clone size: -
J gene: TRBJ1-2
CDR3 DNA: TGTGCCAGCAGTCCCCGGGACAGGGAGGGCTACACCTTC
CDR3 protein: CASSPRDREGYTF

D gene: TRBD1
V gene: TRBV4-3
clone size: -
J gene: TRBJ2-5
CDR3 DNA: TGCGCCAGCAGCCAAGAAAGCCACAGGGGGCTAGAGACCCAGTACTTC
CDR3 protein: CASSQESHRGLETQYF

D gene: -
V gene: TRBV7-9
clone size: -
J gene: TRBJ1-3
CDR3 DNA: TGTGCCAGCAGCTCGTTCGGGGAGGCGGGAAACACCATATATTTT
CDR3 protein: CASSSFGEAGNTIYF

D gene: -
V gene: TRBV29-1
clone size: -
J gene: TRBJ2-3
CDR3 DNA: TGCAGCGTTGGGGGCCTCGTTACAGATACGCAGTATTTT
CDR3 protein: CSVGGLVTDTQYF